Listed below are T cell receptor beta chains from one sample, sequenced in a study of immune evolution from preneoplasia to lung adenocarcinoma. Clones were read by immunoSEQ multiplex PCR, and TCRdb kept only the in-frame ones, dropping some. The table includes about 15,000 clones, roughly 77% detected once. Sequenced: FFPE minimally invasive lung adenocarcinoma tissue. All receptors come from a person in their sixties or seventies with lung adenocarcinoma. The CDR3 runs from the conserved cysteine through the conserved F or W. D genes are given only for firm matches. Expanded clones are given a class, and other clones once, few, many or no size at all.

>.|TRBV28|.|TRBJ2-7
TGTGCCTTCGACGGGACCAACGTCTACGAGCAGTACTTC
CAFDGTNVYEQYF
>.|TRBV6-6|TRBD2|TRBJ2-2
TGTGCCAGCAGTCCCTCCGGGGAGGGTACCGGGGAGCTGTTTTTT
CASSPSGEGTGELFF
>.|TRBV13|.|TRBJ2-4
TGTGCCAGCAGCTTATTCCTACATCGGTTCGTTCAGTACTTC
CASSLFLHRFVQYF
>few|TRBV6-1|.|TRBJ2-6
TGTGCCAGCAGTGGACAGGCGCTCTCTGGGGCCAACGTCCTGACTTTC
CASSGQALSGANVLTF
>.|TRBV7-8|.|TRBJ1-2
TGTGCCAGCAGCCAGCCAGGCAGGGTAGATGGCTACACCTTC
CASSQPGRVDGYTF
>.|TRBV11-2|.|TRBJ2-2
TGTGCCAGCAGCTTAGGGTCTTTCACCGGGGAGCTGTTTTTT
CASSLGSFTGELFF
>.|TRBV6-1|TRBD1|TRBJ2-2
TGTGCCAGCAGTGGATTGACAGGGGTTTCGGCCGGGGAGCTGTTTTTT
CASSGLTGVSAGELFF
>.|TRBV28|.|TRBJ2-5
TGTGCCAGCAGTTTTAGCCTAGCGCCAGAGACCCAGTACTTC
CASSFSLAPETQYF
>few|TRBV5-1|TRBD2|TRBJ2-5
TGCGCCAGCAGCCAAAGTCTAGCGGGGGTCGGAGAGACCCAGTACTTC
CASSQSLAGVGETQYF
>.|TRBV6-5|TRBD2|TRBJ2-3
TGTGCCAGCAGTTTCCGAGCGGGAGTCGCAGATACGCAGTATTTT
CASSFRAGVADTQYF
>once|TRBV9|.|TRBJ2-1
TGTGCCAGCAGCGCCGACCTGTTACCATACAATGAGCAGTTCTTC
CASSADLLPYNEQFF
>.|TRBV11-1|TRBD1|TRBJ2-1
TGTGCCAGCAGCTTTCAAGGGGGGCAGGGGGCGCCGTATGAGCAGTTCTTC
CASSFQGGQGAPYEQFF
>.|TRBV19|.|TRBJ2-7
TGTGCCAGTAGTATCCCCGCCGGGGGTGGAAGTATCTACGAGCAGTACTTC
CASSIPAGGGSIYEQYF
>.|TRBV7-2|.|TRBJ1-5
TGTGCCAGCAGCTTCAGCGGGGGACAGCCCCAGCATTTT
CASSFSGGQPQHF
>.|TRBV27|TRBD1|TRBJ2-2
TGTGCCAGCACCTTGACAGGGGCTGGCGGGGAGCTGTTTTTT
CASTLTGAGGELFF
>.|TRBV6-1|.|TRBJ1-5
TGTGCCAGCAGTGAAAACCCTTCCCCTGGAGTACTCAATCAGCCCCAGCATTTT
CASSENPSPGVLNQPQHF
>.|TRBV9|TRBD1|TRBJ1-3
TGTGCCAGCAGTTTACAGGGGGCCACTGGAAACACCATATATTTT
CASSLQGATGNTIYF
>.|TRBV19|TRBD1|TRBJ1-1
TGTGCCAGTAGTTATGGACAGGAATCGGCTGAAGCTTTCTTT
CASSYGQESAEAFF
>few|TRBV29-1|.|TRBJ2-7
TGCAGCGTTGCTTATCTGAGGGCCTACGAGCAGTACTTC
CSVAYLRAYEQYF
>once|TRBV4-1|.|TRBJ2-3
TGCGCCAGCAGCCAAGATCCGGCGGCCAATACGCAGTATTTT
CASSQDPAANTQYF
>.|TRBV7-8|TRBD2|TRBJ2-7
TGTGCCAGCAGCTTAGTTGGGGGGGATTTCTCCTCGAGAGAGCAGTACTTC
CASSLVGGDFSSREQYF
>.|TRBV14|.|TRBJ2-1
TGTGCCAGCAGCTCCCGGGACTTCAGGGATGAGCAGTTCTTC
CASSSRDFRDEQFF
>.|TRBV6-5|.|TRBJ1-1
TGTGCCAGCAGTATCAGGGGTTCTGAAGCTTTCTTT
CASSIRGSEAFF
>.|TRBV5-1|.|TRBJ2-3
TGCGCCAGCAGCTACAGCACAGATACGCAGTATTTT
CASSYSTDTQYF
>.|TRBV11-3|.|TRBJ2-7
TGTGCCAGCAGCTTAGCCCCATCAGGGCGGCGACTAGACGAGCAGTACTTC
CASSLAPSGRRLDEQYF
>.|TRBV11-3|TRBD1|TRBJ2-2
TGTGCCAGCAGCTTCGGGACAGGTCCCGGGGAGCTGTTTTTT
CASSFGTGPGELFF
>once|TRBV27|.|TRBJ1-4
TGTGCCAGCCGAGAAGTCGGGGTTGATGAAAAACTGTTTTTT
CASREVGVDEKLFF
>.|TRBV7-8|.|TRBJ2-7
TGTGCCAGCAGCTTAAGTGACAGCCAGTACTTC
CASSLSDSQYF
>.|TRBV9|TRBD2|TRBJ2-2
TGTGCCAGCAGCGTAGGGTCCCCTAGCGGGGCCGGGGAGCTGTTTTTT
CASSVGSPSGAGELFF
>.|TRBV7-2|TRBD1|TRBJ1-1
TGTGCCAGCAGCTTAAGGGTTAGGGGGACAGGGCAGGTTGGCACTGAAGCTTTCTTT
CASSLRVRGTGQVGTEAFF
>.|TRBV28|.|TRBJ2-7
TGTGCCAGCAGTTTCCGGCAGGACGAGCAGTACTTC
CASSFRQDEQYF
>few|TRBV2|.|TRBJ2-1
TGTGCCAGCAGTGATCGGACAAGCTACAATGAGCAGTTCTTC
CASSDRTSYNEQFF
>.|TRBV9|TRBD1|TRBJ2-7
TGTGCCAGCAGCCTAGGGCCGGGACAGGGTCAAGAAGAGCAGTACTTC
CASSLGPGQGQEEQYF
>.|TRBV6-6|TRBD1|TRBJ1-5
TGTGCCAGCAGTTACGGGACAGGAGATCAGCCCCAGCATTTT
CASSYGTGDQPQHF
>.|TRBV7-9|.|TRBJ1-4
TGTGCCAGCAGCTTAGGTGGGTCCGGACAGAATGAAAAACTGTTTTTT
CASSLGGSGQNEKLFF
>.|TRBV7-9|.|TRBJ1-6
TGTGCCAGCGGGCAGAATTCACCCCTCCACTTT
CASGQNSPLHF
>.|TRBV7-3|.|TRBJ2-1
TGTGCCAGCAGCTTAGGGCCCTCCCTACACAATGAGCAGTTCTTC
CASSLGPSLHNEQFF
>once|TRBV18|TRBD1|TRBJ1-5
TGTGCCAGCTCACCACCGAACCAGGGACAGGGAGGACCATTATCCAGCAATCAGCCCCAGCATTTT
CASSPPNQGQGGPLSSNQPQHF
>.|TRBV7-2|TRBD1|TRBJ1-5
TGTGCCAGCAGCCCCCAGGACAGGGGCGGGAGTCAGCCCCAGCATTTT
CASSPQDRGGSQPQHF
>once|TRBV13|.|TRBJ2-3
TGTGCCAGCAGCTGGGTAGATACGCAGTATTTT
CASSWVDTQYF
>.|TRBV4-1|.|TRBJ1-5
TGCGCCAGCAGCCAAACAGGTTTCGGTCAGCCCCAGCATTTT
CASSQTGFGQPQHF
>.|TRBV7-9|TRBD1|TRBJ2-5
TGTGCCAGCAGCGAGCGGACAGGCCAAGAGACCCAGTACTTC
CASSERTGQETQYF
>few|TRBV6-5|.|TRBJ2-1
TGTGCCAGCAGTTACTGGGGCTCCTCAGACAATGAGCAGTTCTTC
CASSYWGSSDNEQFF
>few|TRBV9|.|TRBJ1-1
TGTGCCAGCAGCGCCCGAGGGGTGACGAACACTGAAGCTTTCTTT
CASSARGVTNTEAFF
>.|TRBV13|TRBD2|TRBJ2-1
TGTGCCAGCAGCCTGACTAGCGGGGGCTTCAGGGAGCAGTTCTTC
CASSLTSGGFREQFF
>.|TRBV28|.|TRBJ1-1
TGTGCCAGCAAGATGAACACTGAAGCTTTCTTT
CASKMNTEAFF
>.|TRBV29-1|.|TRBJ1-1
TGCAGCGTTGGAGAATTACAGGGTTTGACTGAAGCTTTCTTT
CSVGELQGLTEAFF
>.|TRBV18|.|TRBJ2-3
TGTGCCAGCTCACCAAGAGGGGCTGGAGTGACAGATACGCAGTATTTT
CASSPRGAGVTDTQYF
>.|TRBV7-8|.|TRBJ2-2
TGTGCCAGCAGCTTAATGAGACTGATAGTTCCGAACACCGGGGAGCTGTTTTTT
CASSLMRLIVPNTGELFF
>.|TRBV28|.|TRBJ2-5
TGTGCCACCTCCCGGGGGCTGGAGACCCAGTACTTC
CATSRGLETQYF
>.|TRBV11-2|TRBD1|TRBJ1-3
TGTGCCAGCAGCTTAGCGGACAGGGGGCCCCTCGGCACCATATATTTT
CASSLADRGPLGTIYF
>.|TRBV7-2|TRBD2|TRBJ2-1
TGTGCCAGCAAAACGGGGGGCTCCTACAATGAGCAGTTCTTC
CASKTGGSYNEQFF
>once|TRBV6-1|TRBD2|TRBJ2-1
TGTGCCAGCAGTGAAGCCCTAGCGGGGATTTACAATGAGCAGTTCTTC
CASSEALAGIYNEQFF
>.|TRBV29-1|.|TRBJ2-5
TGCAGCGTTGTCGCAAGACTAGTAATAGAGACCCAGTACTTC
CSVVARLVIETQYF
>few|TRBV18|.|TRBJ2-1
TGTGCCAGCTCACCGCGGGTCAGGGTTTCCAATGAGCAGTTCTTC
CASSPRVRVSNEQFF